The subject of this entry is one T cell receptor beta chain. Antigen specificity is unknown. These data are taken from a study of blood T cells in healthy people across ages. The wider study: About one barcoded beta molecule per two T cells was the capture yield of template switching. Study-level results: Per million T cells, TCR beta diversity dropped about linearly as age rose.

Together with a sample-barcoded 5' primer, a J-beta primer mix was included in a second PCR lasting about 7 to 11 cycles. TCRdb redid the calling of the 5' RACE reads with MiXCR, one entry per CDR3 protein. In the table there are roughly 1,100,000 distinct CDR3 sequences, about 23% of which are singletons. Germline V lookup: CDR1 SEHNR, CDR2 FQNEAQ (reference sequence). CDR3 length: 17 amino acids. V lost 2 bases to trimming and J lost 8 bases, with 22 bases between them. A further study also used this sample, focusing on T cells of mothers and their children. Turning to that study: Each mother yielded more than 8.5 million TCR beta CDR3 reads. Each child yielded around 2.9 million reads.

The chain employs TRBV7-9 and TRBJ2-4; D is uncertain. The TCR was taken from a girl aged 2-10 years in good health. Sequenced input: blood. CDR3: CASSLMSGGWQADIQYF. DNA for the CDR3: TGTGCCAGCAGCTTAATGTCTGGTGGTTGGCAGGCGGACATTCAGTACTTC.